One and the same sample provided the 26 T cell receptor beta chains below, sequenced in a study of post-analysis software for immune sequencing data. The study's findings and limits: The study found TRBV5-6, TRBV5-1 and TRBV20-1 among about five TRBV segments more frequent in patients than controls.

The TCR beta cDNA libraries contained unique molecular identifiers. TCRdb re-called the PCR reads through MiXCR, storing one row per CDR3 protein. This sample has 740,000 or so distinct CDR3 sequences, with roughly 50% found just once. Which antigens these TCRs recognize remains unknown. The sequencing input was blood. All receptors come from a girl under 18 with multiple sclerosis.

The rearrangement joins TRBV5-1 to TRBJ2-7; D gene uncertain. The V end was cut by 1 base, the J end by 10 bases, with 12 bases between. CDR3 length: 12 residues. Germline CDR1 is SGHRS and CDR2 is YFSETQ. The CDR3 region is CASSLRTAPQYF. The CDR3, as DNA: TGCGCCAGCAGCTTGAGGACCGCGCCCCAGTACTTC.

The V and J genes are TRBV6-6 and TRBJ1-2; possibly TRBD1 for D (6 bases). The V gene's germline CDR1 is MNHNY and CDR2 SVGAGI (reference sequence). The CDR3 is 14 residues long. V gave up 5 bases and J gave up 7 bases, with 17 bases separating them. CDR3 protein: CASSLGQGTAGYTF. Here the CDR3 DNA reads TGTGCCAGCAGTCTGGGACAAGGGACCGCTGGCTACACCTTC.

This chain links TRBV28 with TRBJ1-2; D perhaps matches TRBD1 (6 bases). The CDR3 contains 14 residues. Trimming removed 3 bases from V and 4 bases from J, with 12 bases in between. Germline V gene lookup returns CDR1 MDHEN and CDR2 SYDVKM. This chain's CDR3 is CASSFPTGSYGYTF. The CDR3 DNA reads TGTGCCAGCAGTTTCCCGACAGGCTCCTATGGCTACACCTTC.

This clonotype has a handful of counts. The V call is TRBV27, the J call TRBJ2-3, with 9 bases aligning to TRBD2. CDR3 size: 15 residues. V lost 2 bases and J lost 2; bases outside the gene matches: 2. Germline CDR1 is MNHEY and CDR2 is SMNVEV (reference sequence). CDR3 DNA sequence: TGTGCCAGCAGTTTACTAGCGGGATACACAGATACGCAGTATTTT. It is translated as CASSLLAGYTDTQYF.

The gene calls are TRBV20-1 and TRBJ2-1, with 10 bases lining up with TRBD2. CDR3 length: 15 amino acids. CDR1 DFQATT and CDR2 SNEGSKA come from the germline V gene (reference sequence). V lost 5 bases and J lost 8; bases outside the gene matches: 12. The CDR3 DNA reads as TGCAGTGCTGAACGGGGCCGAGCGGGAGGGGATGAGCAGTTCTTC. Protein: CSAERGRAGGDEQFF.

The chain couples TRBV10-3 to TRBJ2-6, with D perhaps TRBD2 (6 bases). The CDR3 has 17 residues. V gave up 5 bases and J gave up 2 bases, with 16 bases separating them. Germline CDR1 ENHRY, CDR2 SYGVKD. Here the CDR3 reads CAISTDGGSAGANVLTF. CDR3 nucleotides: TGTGCCATCAGTACGGACGGGGGTTCGGCTGGGGCCAACGTCCTGACTTTC.

The J gene is TRBJ1-2, the V gene TRBV12-5; 7 bases agree with TRBD1. Losses at the gene ends were 7 bases for V and 2 bases for J; bases not matched to a gene: 16. CDR3 size: 17 residues. Germline CDR1 and CDR2: LGHNT and FRNRAP. This chain's CDR3 is CASDYGQDGTGNYGYTF. The CDR3 region has the DNA TGTGCTAGTGACTACGGACAGGACGGAACCGGAAACTATGGCTACACCTTC.

The V gene is TRBV6-5, the J gene TRBJ1-2; no definite D call. The CDR3 is 15 residues long. The V gene lost 6 bases and the J gene lost 0 bases, with 14 bases spanning the gap. CDR1 is MNHEY, CDR2 SVGAGI, per germline. This CDR3 reads CASSRNRQANYGYTF. In nucleotides, the CDR3 is TGTGCCAGCAGCCGAAACAGACAAGCTAACTATGGCTACACCTTC.

This chain connects TRBV7-2 to TRBJ1-5, with D unclear. V was cut by 1 base and J by 0 bases, with 7 bases left in between. Germline CDR1 and CDR2: SGHTA and FQGNSA. CDR3 length: 15 amino acids. CDR3 DNA sequence: TGTGCCAGCAGCTTAGATCGGCGTAGCAATCAGCCCCAGCATTTT. Protein: CASSLDRRSNQPQHF.

This chain connects TRBV2 to TRBJ2-5, with unresolved D. The V end lost 4 bases, the J end lost 5 bases, and 11 bases lay between the germline ends. The CDR3 is 13 amino acids. Germline V lookup: CDR1 SNHLY, CDR2 FYNNEI. The CDR3 coding sequence is TGTGCCAGCAGTGCCATACGTTTGGAGACCCAGTACTTC. This translates into CASSAIRLETQYF.

This clonotype is a singleton in its sample. V is TRBV3-1 and J is TRBJ1-1, with D perhaps TRBD1 (6 bases). Germline CDR1 reads LGHDT; CDR2 reads YNNKEL (reference sequence). CDR3 length: 13 amino acids. Trimming cost V 5 bases and J 6 bases, with 13 bases left between them. The CDR3 loop is CASSRAGDAEAFF. The CDR3 DNA follows: TGTGCCAGCAGCAGGGCAGGGGATGCTGAAGCTTTCTTT. The whole variable domain, remainder taken from reference TRBV3-1 and TRBJ1-1, is DTAVSQTPKYLVTQMGNDKSIKCEQNLGHDTMYWYKQDSKKFLKIMFSYNNKELIINETVPNRFSPKSPDKAHLNLHINSLELGDSAVYFCASSRAGDAEAFFGQGTRLTVV.

This clonotype has only a few counts. The J gene is TRBJ2-7, the V gene TRBV5-1, with a possible D match to TRBD1 (5 bases). V dropped 4 bases and J dropped 5 bases, with 19 bases sitting between them. There are 15 residues in the CDR3. From germline, CDR1 is SGHRS and CDR2 YFSETQ. In DNA, the CDR3 is TGCGCCAGCAGCCCATCCTCTCAGGGATCCCACGAGCAGTACTTC. Its protein product is CASSPSSQGSHEQYF.

The chain couples TRBV7-9 to TRBJ2-1, with TRBD2 matching 11 bases. CDR3 length: 14 residues. CDR1 is SEHNR, CDR2 FQNEAQ, per germline (reference sequence). The trim removed 8 bases at V and 7 bases at J, leaving 7 bases unmatched. The CDR3 protein is CASAGTSGFNEQFF. In DNA form, the CDR3 reads TGTGCCAGCGCCGGGACTAGCGGTTTTAATGAGCAGTTCTTC.

In this sample, this clonotype turned up a few times. This chain connects TRBV6-5 to TRBJ2-7; D is unresolved. Germline CDR1 MNHEY, CDR2 SVGAGI. V gave up 0 bases and J gave up 3 bases, with 6 bases separating them. CDR3 length: 13 residues. CDR3 protein: CASSYSLLYEQYF. The CDR3 DNA is TGTGCCAGCAGTTACTCCCTCCTCTACGAGCAGTACTTC.

V and J are TRBV7-2 and TRBJ1-5; TRBD1 might be the D (6 bases). The ends were cut back, 2 bases at V and 6 bases at J, with 11 bases in the middle. The CDR3 sequence is 14 residues long. Germline CDR1 SGHTA, CDR2 FQGNSA. The CDR3 spells CASSLRGGGQPQHF. The CDR3 nucleotides are TGTGCCAGCAGCTTACGAGGGGGGGGTCAGCCCCAGCATTTT.

V usage is TRBV29-1 and J usage is TRBJ2-1; tentatively, D is TRBD1 or TRBD2 (5 bases each). Trimming left V 4 bases short and J 8 bases short, with 9 bases between. The CDR3 has 11 residues. CDR1 SQVTM and CDR2 ANQGSEA come from the germline V gene. This CDR3 is CSVVGDHEQFF. The CDR3 DNA reads as TGCAGCGTTGTCGGGGACCATGAGCAGTTCTTC.

This clonotype came up a few times. The J gene is TRBJ2-5, the V gene TRBV29-1; D not resolved. CDR1 and CDR2 (germline): SQVTM, ANQGSEA. CDR3 length: 14 residues. Trimming shortened V by 3 bases and J by 1 base, and 12 bases separated the two germline ends. CDR3 sequence reads: CSVDRQTAQETQYF. CDR3 coding DNA: TGCAGCGTTGATCGCCAGACGGCCCAAGAGACCCAGTACTTC.

The chain recombines TRBV20-1 with TRBJ2-5; D might be TRBD1 or TRBD2, each matching 5 bases. Trimming stripped 5 bases from V and 1 base from J, with 8 bases between. CDR3 length: 12 amino acids. Germline V gene lookup returns CDR1 DFQATT and CDR2 SNEGSKA (reference sequence). Written as DNA, the CDR3 is TGCAGTGCTCGAGGGGCCCAAGAGACCCAGTACTTC. It specifies CSARGAQETQYF.

This chain joins TRBV12-3 or TRBV12-4 and TRBJ2-7, with TRBD1 as a possible D gene (5 bases). The end of the DNA is better explained by TRBJ2-5, so the J call may be wrong. CDR3 length: 13 amino acids. The CDR3 loop reads CASSLKGPETQYF. The DNA for the CDR3 is TGTGCCAGCAGTTTAAAGGGGCCAGAGACCCAGTACTTC.

J is TRBJ2-1 and V is TRBV20-1; D perhaps matches TRBD2 (6 bases). CDR1 is DFQATT and CDR2 is SNEGSKA in the germline V gene (reference sequence). CDR3 size: 15 residues. The V gene lost 4 bases and the J gene lost 2 bases, with 15 bases spanning the gap. For the CDR3, the DNA is TGCAGTGCTAATCCGGGACTCGGCACCTACAATGAGCAGTTCTTC. Its protein is CSANPGLGTYNEQFF.

This clonotype showed up just a few times. The V call is TRBV12-3 or TRBV12-4, the J call TRBJ2-3, with 7 bases fitting TRBD2. The CDR3 contains 16 residues. The ends lost 5 bases at V and 4 bases at J; junction bases unmatched: 12. DNA of the CDR3: TGTGCCAGCAGTCGCCCCTTGACTAGCTCGCCAGATACGCAGTATTTT. Translated: CASSRPLTSSPDTQYF.

The CDR3 bases are TGCAGTGCTAGTGCACTAGCGACCGAAACCTACGAGCAGTACTTC. It is translated as CSASALATETYEQYF. This rearrangement joins TRBV20-1 to TRBJ2-5; 7 bases map to TRBD2. The J call could be wrong; TRBJ2-7 is a better fit for the DNA end. CDR3 length: 15 residues. Germline V gives CDR1 DFQATT, CDR2 SNEGSKA (reference sequence).

This chain connects TRBV2 to TRBJ2-3, with D hard to call. Per germline, CDR1 SNHLY and CDR2 FYNNEI. Trimming cost V 4 bases and J 4 bases, with 9 bases left between them. There are 13 residues in the CDR3. In DNA, the CDR3 is TGTGCCAGCAGTGGTCAGGTACCAGATACGCAGTATTTT. Residues: CASSGQVPDTQYF.

The chain joins TRBV28 to TRBJ2-7; 7 bases line up with TRBD1. TRBJ2-4 explains the end of the DNA better; the J call may be wrong. This CDR3 has 15 amino acids. In germline, CDR1 is MDHEN, CDR2 SYDVKM. The DNA for the CDR3 is TGTGCCAGCAGTGACCTGGACAGGTTCGAAAACATTCAGTACTTC. Its translation is CASSDLDRFENIQYF.

The chain employs TRBV5-1 and TRBJ2-7, with D perhaps matching TRBD1 (6 bases). The CDR3 covers 17 residues. V was clipped by 2 bases and J by 0 bases, with 18 bases between them. Germline CDR1 SGHRS, CDR2 YFSETQ. This CDR3 reads CASSFRMDRSSSYEQYF. In DNA form, the CDR3 reads TGCGCCAGCAGCTTCAGGATGGACAGATCTTCCTCCTACGAGCAGTACTTC. The full variable domain, with the rest looked up from reference TRBV5-1 and TRBJ2-7, is KAGVTQTPRYLIKTRGQQVTLSCSPISGHRSVSWYQQTPGQGLQFLFEYFSETQRNKGNFPGRFSGRQFSNSRSEMNVSTLELGDSALYLCASSFRMDRSSSYEQYFGPGTRLTVT.

The chain recombines TRBV19 with TRBJ2-1, with D uncertain. There are 16 residues in the CDR3. Deletions cut 5 bases from V and 9 bases from J, with 23 bases between. Germline V gives CDR1 LNHDA, CDR2 SQIVND (reference sequence). CDR3 amino acids: CASSLMASVHRGEQFF. The CDR3 DNA follows: TGTGCCAGTAGTCTTATGGCTAGTGTGCATCGCGGTGAGCAGTTCTTC. The full variable domain, rest sourced from reference TRBV19 and TRBJ2-1, is DGGITQSPKYLFRKEGQNVTLSCEQNLNHDAMYWYRQDPGQGLRLIYYSQIVNDFQKGDIAEGYSVSREKKESFPLTVTSAQKNPTAFYLCASSLMASVHRGEQFFGPGTRLTVL.